The text below deals with one TCR beta chain. A much larger clone lies a single base off, so this may be a read error. These data belong to a study of blood T cells in healthy people across ages. A sample-barcoded 5' primer and a J-beta primer mix were used in a second PCR of about 7 to 12 cycles. TCRdb re-analysed the 5' RACE reads in MiXCR, keeping a single row per CDR3 protein. The table lists over a million distinct CDR3 sequences, 45% of them singletons. The CDR3 extends over 13 amino acids. Per the germline V gene, CDR1 is SEHNR and CDR2 is FQNEAQ (reference sequence). Sequenced: blood. This chain connects TRBV7-9 to TRBJ2-5; a weak D match, TRBD1 (7 bases). The TCR comes from a woman aged 60-75 years in good health. This CDR3 reads CASIPRGEETRYF. For the CDR3, the DNA is TGTGCCAGCATCCCCAGGGGGGAAGAGACCCGGTACTTC.